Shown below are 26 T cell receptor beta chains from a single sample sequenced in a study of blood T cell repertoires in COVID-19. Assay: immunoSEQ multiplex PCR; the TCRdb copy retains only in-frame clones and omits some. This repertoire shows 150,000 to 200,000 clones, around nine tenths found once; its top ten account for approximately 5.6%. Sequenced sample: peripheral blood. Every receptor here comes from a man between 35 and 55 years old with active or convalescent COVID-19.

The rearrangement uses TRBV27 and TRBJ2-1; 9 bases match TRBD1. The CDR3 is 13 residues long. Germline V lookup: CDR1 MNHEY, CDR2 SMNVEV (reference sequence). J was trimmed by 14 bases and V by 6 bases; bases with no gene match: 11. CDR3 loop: CASSTLVRDREFF. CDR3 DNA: TGTGCCAGCAGCACCTTGGTAAGGGACAGGGAGTTCTTC.

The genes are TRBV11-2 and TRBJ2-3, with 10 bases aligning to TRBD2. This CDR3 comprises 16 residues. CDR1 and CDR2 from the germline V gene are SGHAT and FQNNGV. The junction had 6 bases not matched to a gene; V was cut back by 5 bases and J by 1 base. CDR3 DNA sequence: TGTGCCAGCAGCCCAGATGGGACTAGCGGCACAGATACGCAGTATTTT. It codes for CASSPDGTSGTDTQYF.

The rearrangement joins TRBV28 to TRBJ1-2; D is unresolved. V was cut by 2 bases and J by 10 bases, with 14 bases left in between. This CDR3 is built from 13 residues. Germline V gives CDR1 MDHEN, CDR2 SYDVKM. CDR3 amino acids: CASSLIPPLVYTF. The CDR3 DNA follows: TGTGCCAGCAGTTTAATCCCCCCTCTTGTCTACACCTTC.

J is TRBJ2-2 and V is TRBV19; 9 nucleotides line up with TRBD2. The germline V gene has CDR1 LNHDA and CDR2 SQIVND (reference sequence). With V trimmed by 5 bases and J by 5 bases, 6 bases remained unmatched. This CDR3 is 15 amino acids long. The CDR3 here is CASSLGLAGTGELFF. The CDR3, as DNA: TGTGCCAGTAGTCTGGGACTAGCCGGGACCGGGGAGCTGTTTTTT.

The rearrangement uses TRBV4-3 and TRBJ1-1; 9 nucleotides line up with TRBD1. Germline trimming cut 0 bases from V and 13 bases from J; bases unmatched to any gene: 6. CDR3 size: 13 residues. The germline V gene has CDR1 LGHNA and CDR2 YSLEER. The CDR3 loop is CASSQEGWDRVFF. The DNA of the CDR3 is TGCGCCAGCAGCCAAGAGGGGTGGGACAGGGTTTTCTTT.

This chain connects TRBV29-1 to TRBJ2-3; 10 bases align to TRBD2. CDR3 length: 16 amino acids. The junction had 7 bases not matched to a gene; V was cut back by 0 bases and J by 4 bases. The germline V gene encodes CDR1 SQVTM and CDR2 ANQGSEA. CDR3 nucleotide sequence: TGCAGCGTTGAAGATCCTAGCGGGAGTCTAGCAGATACGCAGTATTTT. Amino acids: CSVEDPSGSLADTQYF.

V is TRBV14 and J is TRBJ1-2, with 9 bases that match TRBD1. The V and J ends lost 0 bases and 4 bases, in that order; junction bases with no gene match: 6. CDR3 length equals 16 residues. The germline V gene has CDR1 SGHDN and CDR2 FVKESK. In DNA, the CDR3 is TGTGCCAGCAGCCAAGATCGGGACAGGGCTCTCTATGGCTACACCTTC. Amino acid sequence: CASSQDRDRALYGYTF. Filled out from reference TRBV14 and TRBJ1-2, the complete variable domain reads EAGVTQFPSHSVIEKGQTVTLRCDPISGHDNLYWYRRVMGKEIKFLLHFVKESKQDESGMPNNRFLAERTGGTYSTLKVQPAELEDSGVYFCASSQDRDRALYGYTFGSGTRLTVV.

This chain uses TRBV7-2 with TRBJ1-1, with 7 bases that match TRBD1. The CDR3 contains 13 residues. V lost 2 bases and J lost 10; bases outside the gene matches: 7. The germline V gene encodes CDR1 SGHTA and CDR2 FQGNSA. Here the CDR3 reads CASSLNLRGRAFF. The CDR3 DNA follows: TGTGCCAGCAGCTTAAATTTAAGGGGGCGAGCTTTCTTT.

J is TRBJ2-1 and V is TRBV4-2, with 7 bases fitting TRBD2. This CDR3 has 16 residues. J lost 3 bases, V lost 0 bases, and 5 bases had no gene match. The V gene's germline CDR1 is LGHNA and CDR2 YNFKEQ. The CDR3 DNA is TGTGCCAGCAGCCAAGATGCCAGCGGGGTCTACAATGAGCAGTTCTTC. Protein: CASSQDASGVYNEQFF.

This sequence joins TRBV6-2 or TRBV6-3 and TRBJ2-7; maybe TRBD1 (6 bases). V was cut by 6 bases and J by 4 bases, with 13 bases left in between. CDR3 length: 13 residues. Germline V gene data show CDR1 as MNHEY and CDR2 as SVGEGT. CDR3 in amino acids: CASSRTGKYEQYF. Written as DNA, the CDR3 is TGTGCCAGCAGCAGAACAGGGAAGTACGAGCAGTACTTC.

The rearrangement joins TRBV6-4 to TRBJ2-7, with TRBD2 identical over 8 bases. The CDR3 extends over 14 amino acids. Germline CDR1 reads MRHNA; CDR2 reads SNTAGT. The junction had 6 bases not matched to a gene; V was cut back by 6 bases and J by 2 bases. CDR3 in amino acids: CASSNSGGAYEQYF. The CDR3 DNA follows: TGTGCCAGCAGCAATTCCGGGGGGGCCTACGAGCAGTACTTC.

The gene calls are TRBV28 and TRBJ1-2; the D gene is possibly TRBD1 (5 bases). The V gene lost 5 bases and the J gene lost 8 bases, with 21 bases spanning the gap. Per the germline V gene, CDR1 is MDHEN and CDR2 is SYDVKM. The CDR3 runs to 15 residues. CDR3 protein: CASSPQVGLLGGYTF. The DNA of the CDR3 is TGTGCCAGCAGTCCCCAAGTGGGGCTTCTGGGCGGCTACACCTTC.

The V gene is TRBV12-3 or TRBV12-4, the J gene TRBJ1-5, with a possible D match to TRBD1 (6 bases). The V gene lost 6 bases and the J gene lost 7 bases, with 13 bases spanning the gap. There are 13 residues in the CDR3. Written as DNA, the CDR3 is TGTGCCAGCAGGTCACAGGGATCCCAGCCCCAGCATTTT. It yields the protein CASRSQGSQPQHF.

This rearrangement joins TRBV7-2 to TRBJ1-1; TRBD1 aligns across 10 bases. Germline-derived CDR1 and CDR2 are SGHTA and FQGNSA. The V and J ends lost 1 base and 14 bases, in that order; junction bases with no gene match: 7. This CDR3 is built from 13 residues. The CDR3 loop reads CASSLVTGQGRFF. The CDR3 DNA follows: TGTGCCAGCAGCTTAGTTACGGGACAGGGGCGGTTCTTT.

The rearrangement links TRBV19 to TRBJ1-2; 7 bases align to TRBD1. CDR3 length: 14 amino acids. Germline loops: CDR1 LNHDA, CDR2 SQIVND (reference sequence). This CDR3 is CASYQGGGNYGYTF. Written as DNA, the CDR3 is TGTGCAAGTTACCAGGGGGGAGGTAACTATGGCTACACCTTC.

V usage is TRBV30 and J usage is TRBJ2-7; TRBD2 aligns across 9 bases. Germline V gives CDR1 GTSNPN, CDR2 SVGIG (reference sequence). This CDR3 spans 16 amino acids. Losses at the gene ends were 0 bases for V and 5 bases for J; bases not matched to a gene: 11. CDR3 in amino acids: CAWSVDDPGLAHEQYF. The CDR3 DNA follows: TGTGCCTGGAGTGTCGACGACCCGGGACTAGCCCACGAGCAGTACTTC.

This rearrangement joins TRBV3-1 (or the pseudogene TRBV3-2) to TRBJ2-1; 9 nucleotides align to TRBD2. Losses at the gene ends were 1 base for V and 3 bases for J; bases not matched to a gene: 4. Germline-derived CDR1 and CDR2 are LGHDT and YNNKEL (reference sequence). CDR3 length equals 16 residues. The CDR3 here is CASSQVAGGSYNEQFF. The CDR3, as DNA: TGTGCCAGCAGCCAAGTCGCGGGAGGGAGCTACAATGAGCAGTTCTTC.

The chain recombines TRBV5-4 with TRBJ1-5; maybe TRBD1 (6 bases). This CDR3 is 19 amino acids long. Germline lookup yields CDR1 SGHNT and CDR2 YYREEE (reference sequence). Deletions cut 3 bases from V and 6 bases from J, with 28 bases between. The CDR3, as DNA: TGTGCCAGCAGCTGGGGGGGAAATACAGGGAGGTCAGTTAGTCAGCCCCAGCATTTT. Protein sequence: CASSWGGNTGRSVSQPQHF. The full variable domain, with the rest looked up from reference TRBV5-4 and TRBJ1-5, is ETGVTQSPTHLIKTRGQQVTLRCSSQSGHNTVSWYQQALGQGPQFIFQYYREEENGRGNFPPRFSGLQFPNYSSELNVNALELDDSALYLCASSWGGNTGRSVSQPQHFGDGTRLSIL.

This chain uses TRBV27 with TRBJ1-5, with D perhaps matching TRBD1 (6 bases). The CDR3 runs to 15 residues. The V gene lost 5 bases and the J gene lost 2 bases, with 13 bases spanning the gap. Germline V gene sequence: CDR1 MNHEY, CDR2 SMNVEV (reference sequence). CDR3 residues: CASSTQGLGNQPQHF. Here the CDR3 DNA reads TGTGCCAGCAGTACACAGGGTTTGGGCAATCAGCCCCAGCATTTT.

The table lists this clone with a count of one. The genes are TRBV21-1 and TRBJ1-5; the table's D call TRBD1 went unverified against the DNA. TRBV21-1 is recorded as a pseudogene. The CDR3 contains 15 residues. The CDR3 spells CPHEIQGYSNQPQHF. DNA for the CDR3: TGCCCTCATGAGATACAGGGGTATAGCAATCAGCCCCAGCATTTT.

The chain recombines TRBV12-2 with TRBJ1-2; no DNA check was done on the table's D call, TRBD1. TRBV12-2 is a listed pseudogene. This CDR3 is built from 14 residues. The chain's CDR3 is CASRFPKRTKGYTF. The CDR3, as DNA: TGTGCAAGTCGCTTTCCCAAGAGGACAAAGGGCTACACCTTC.

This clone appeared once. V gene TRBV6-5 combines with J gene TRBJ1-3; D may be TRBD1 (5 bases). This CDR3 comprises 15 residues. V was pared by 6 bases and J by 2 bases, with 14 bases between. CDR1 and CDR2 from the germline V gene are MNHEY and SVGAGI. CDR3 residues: CASRGGDATGNTIYF. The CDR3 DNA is TGTGCCAGCAGGGGAGGGGACGCCACTGGAAACACCATATATTTT.

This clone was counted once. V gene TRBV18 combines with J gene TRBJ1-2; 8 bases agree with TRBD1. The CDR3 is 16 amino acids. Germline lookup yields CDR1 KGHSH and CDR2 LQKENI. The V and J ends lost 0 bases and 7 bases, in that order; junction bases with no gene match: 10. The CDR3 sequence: CASSPPGRQGAVGYTF. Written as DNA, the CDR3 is TGTGCCAGCTCACCACCGGGTCGCCAGGGGGCGGTTGGCTACACCTTC.

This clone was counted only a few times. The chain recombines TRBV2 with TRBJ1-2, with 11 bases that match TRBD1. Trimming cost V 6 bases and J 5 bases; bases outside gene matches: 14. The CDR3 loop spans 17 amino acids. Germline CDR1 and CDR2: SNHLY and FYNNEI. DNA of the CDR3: TGTGCCAGCAGCCTGATAGGACAGGGGGCCAGTAGGTATGGCTACACCTTC. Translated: CASSLIGQGASRYGYTF.

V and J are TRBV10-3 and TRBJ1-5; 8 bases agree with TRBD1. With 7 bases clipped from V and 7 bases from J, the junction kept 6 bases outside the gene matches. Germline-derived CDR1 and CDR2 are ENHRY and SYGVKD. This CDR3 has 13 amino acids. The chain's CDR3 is CAIKGQGTQPQHF. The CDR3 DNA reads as TGTGCCATCAAAGGACAGGGCACCCAGCCCCAGCATTTT.

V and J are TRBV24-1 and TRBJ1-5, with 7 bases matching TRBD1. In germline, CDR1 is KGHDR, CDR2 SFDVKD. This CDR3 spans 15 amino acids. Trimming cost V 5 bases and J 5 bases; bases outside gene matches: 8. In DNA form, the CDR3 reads TGTGCCACCAGTGGCACGGGACAGTACGATCAGCCCCAGCATTTT. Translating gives CATSGTGQYDQPQHF.